One T cell receptor beta chain is described in this entry. Its matching antigen is unknown. V shed 3 bases, J shed 0 bases, and the junction held 1 base outside the gene matches. The CDR3 totals 15 residues. Per the germline V gene, CDR1 is MNHEY and CDR2 is SMNVEV (reference sequence). This sample stems from a study of T cell responses to AZD1222 COVID-19 vaccine. Findings of the study overall: Every sample of the repertoires postdated the peak T cell response.

Profiling relied on immunoSEQ multiplex PCR, and the TCRdb table lists in-frame clones only, not all of them. The sample lists about 140,000 clones, about 93% seen once, with roughly 7.1% in the top ten. The clonotype originates from an adult who received the AZD1222 COVID-19 vaccine. The chain combines TRBV27 with TRBJ2-7, with 11 bases lining up with TRBD1. Source: peripheral blood, taken 28 days after the second AZD1222 dose. CDR3 sequence: CASSFGTGGSYEQYF. CDR3 DNA sequence: TGTGCCAGCAGTTTTGGGACAGGGGGCTCCTACGAGCAGTACTTC.